This entry lists 5 T cell receptor beta chains sequenced from one sample in a study of OX40 agonist ivuxolimab in advanced cancers. This table comes from immunoSEQ multiplex PCR, and its TCRdb copy is limited to in-frame clones, with some not included. Among tens of thousands of clones listed, roughly nine tenths were seen once. Sequenced material: CD4+ or CD8+ T cells sorted from blood, taken in a trial of the OX40 agonist ivuxolimab. The receptors stem from an adult with an advanced solid tumor such as melanoma, head and neck, liver or kidney cancer.

This sequence joins TRBV11-2 and TRBJ2-5; 7 bases map to TRBD1. The germline V gene has CDR1 SGHAT and CDR2 FQNNGV. With V trimmed by 5 bases and J by 3 bases, 9 bases remained unmatched. This CDR3 spans 15 amino acids. The CDR3 loop reads CASSPGTVLKETQYF. The CDR3 DNA sequence: TGTGCCAGCAGCCCAGGGACAGTCTTAAAAGAGACCCAGTACTTC.

J is TRBJ2-1 and V is TRBV28; no clear D. The CDR3 totals 11 residues. V was trimmed by 6 bases and J by 5 bases, leaving 5 bases between them. CDR1 is MDHEN and CDR2 is SYDVKM in the germline V gene. This CDR3 is CASSLDNEQFF. The CDR3 bases are TGTGCCAGCAGCCTGGACAATGAGCAGTTCTTC.

This chain connects TRBV28 to TRBJ2-1, with D perhaps matching TRBD2 (5 bases). CDR1 and CDR2 from the germline V gene are MDHEN and SYDVKM. V dropped 3 bases and J dropped 10 bases, with 7 bases sitting between them. The CDR3 contains 11 residues. CDR3 residues: CASSFGLEQFF. The CDR3 DNA is TGTGCCAGCAGTTTCGGACTGGAGCAGTTCTTC.

This chain's CDR3 is CASSLSTSYEQYF. The DNA for the CDR3 is TGTGCCAGCAGCTTGTCCACGTCCTACGAGCAGTACTTC. This chain links TRBV11-2 with TRBJ2-7; D is undetermined. The CDR3 has 13 amino acids. V shed 3 bases and J shed 1 base, with 7 bases lying between them. Germline V gene data show CDR1 as SGHAT and CDR2 as FQNNGV.

This clone was seen only once. This CDR3 reads CASSSPGELAEYNEQFF. CDR3 nucleotide sequence: TGCGCCAGCAGCTCGCCGGGGGAACTAGCGGAATACAATGAGCAGTTCTTC. This chain links TRBV5-1 with TRBJ2-1, with 8 bases lining up with TRBD2. V shed 3 bases and J 4 bases; nucleotides not matched to a gene: 12. Germline V lookup: CDR1 SGHRS, CDR2 YFSETQ. The CDR3 is made up of 17 amino acids.